Listed here are 30 T cell receptor beta chains from one sample, sequenced in a study of Tregs in tolerant kidney transplant recipients. The table came from immunoSEQ multiplex PCR; TCRdb's copy has only in-frame clones and leaves some out. The listing contains about 48,000 clones. The sample consisted of CD4+ T cells from blood, taken before the transplant. The receptors originated from a human donor who received a combined kidney and bone marrow transplant.

A remark on this clone: The read ends 3 residues shy of where the CDR3 ends; the end is completed using the germline J gene. J is TRBJ2-3 and V is TRBV7-3; D is unresolved. With 1 base removed from V and 4 bases from J, the gap between germline ends came to 9 bases. The CDR3 is 14 residues long. Looked up from germline, CDR1 is SGHTA and CDR2 is FQGTGA. CDR3 DNA, as far as it was read: TGTGCCAGCAGCTTAAGGGTTAGCTCAGATACG. Amino acid sequence: CASSLRVSSDT. The whole CDR3 reads CASSLRVSSDTQYF.

As regards this clone: The read ends 3 residues shy of where the CDR3 ends; the end is completed using the germline J gene. The rearrangement links TRBV20-1 to TRBJ1-5, with 10 positions matching TRBD1. Germline V gene lookup returns CDR1 DFQATT and CDR2 SNEGSKA (reference sequence). After removal of 5 bases from V and 6 bases from J, the junction contained 10 bases not matched to a gene. The CDR3 has 15 amino acids. The CDR3 loop reads CSASTTGGMIQPQHF. Incomplete CDR3 DNA: TGCAGTGCTTCTACGACAGGGGGCATGATTCAGCCC.

Remarks on this clone: Germline is not matched at one junction end, which may reflect a read error. The CDR3 end is not reached by the read, which stops 3 residues before it; the germline J gene fills it in. The chain recombines TRBV28 with TRBJ1-5; TRBD1 is a possible D gene (6 bases). Germline values: CDR1 MDHEN, CDR2 SYDVKM. This CDR3 region has 13 residues. This CDR3 reads CASTLDRDHPQHF. The covered CDR3 bases are TGTGCCAGCACCTTGGACAGAGATCATCCC.

With regard to this clone: The read finishes 3 residues shy of the CDR3 end, and the germline J gene is used to complete it. This chain joins TRBV6-1 and TRBJ2-2, with a possible D match to TRBD1 (5 bases). V was clipped by 4 bases and J by 6 bases, with 15 bases between them. The CDR3 runs to 15 residues. Germline V gene data show CDR1 as MNHNS and CDR2 as SASEGT. CDR3 DNA (partial): TGTGCCAGCAGTGGACAGAATCCGCTCCCCGGGGAG. Translation gives CASSGQNPLPGE. The full CDR3 protein is CASSGQNPLPGELFF.

About this clone itself: The sequence runs out 3 residues before the end of the CDR3; the remainder is reconstructed from the germline J gene. The J gene is TRBJ2-1, the V gene TRBV7-3, with 10 nucleotides matching TRBD2. The germline CDR1 and CDR2 sequences are SGHTA and FQGTGA. Germline trimming cut 3 bases from V and 4 bases from J; bases unmatched to any gene: 9. This CDR3 is built from 17 residues. Partial CDR3 DNA: TGTGCCAGCAGCTTTTCTCAGACTAGCGGGCTGTACAATGAG. This sequence encodes CASSFSQTSGLYNE. In full, the CDR3 is CASSFSQTSGLYNEQFF.

A remark on this clone: The read terminates 3 residues ahead of where the CDR3 ends, so the germline J gene completes it. The chain employs TRBV7-3 and TRBJ2-7; the match to TRBD2 covers 7 bases. The CDR3 consists of 15 residues. Germline CDR1 SGHTA, CDR2 FQGTGA. Trimming took 4 bases from V and 2 from J; bases not matched to a gene: 8. The CDR3 here is CASSSNGGGAYEQYF. CDR3 DNA, as far as it was read: TGTGCCAGCAGCTCAAATGGGGGGGGAGCCTACGAG.

As concerns this clone: With the read ending 3 residues before the CDR3 end, the germline J gene is used to fill in that end. This chain joins TRBV19 and TRBJ1-5; D remains unclear. The V gene lost 0 bases and the J gene lost 4 bases, with 7 bases spanning the gap. From germline, CDR1 is LNHDA and CDR2 SQIVND (reference sequence). The CDR3 is 14 residues long. This CDR3 is CASSIEGRNQPQHF. CDR3 DNA, as far as it was read: TGTGCCAGTAGTATAGAGGGCAGGAATCAGCCC.

Of note for this clone: The read terminates 3 residues before the CDR3 end, so the remaining end is supplied by the germline J gene. V is TRBV19 and J is TRBJ2-3; 9 positions agree with TRBD1. From germline, CDR1 is LNHDA and CDR2 SQIVND (reference sequence). The CDR3 covers 15 residues. The V segment lost 5 bases and the J segment 4 bases; nucleotides outside the gene matches: 7. Here the CDR3 reads CASSPGTGYADTQYF. Partial CDR3 DNA: TGTGCCAGTAGTCCAGGGACAGGGTATGCAGATACG.

Remarks on this clone: The missing CDR3 end, 3 residues past where the read stops, is filled in from the germline J gene. The chain carries TRBV20-1 and TRBJ2-3, with D possibly being TRBD1 (5 bases). The V gene's germline CDR1 is DFQATT and CDR2 SNEGSKA (reference sequence). This CDR3 comprises 14 residues. The V end was cut by 3 bases, the J end by 6 bases, with 16 bases between. CDR3 bases read: TGCAGTGCTAGGCCAGGGTTCCTGTTTGATACG. Translation: CSARPGFLFDT. The entire CDR3 is CSARPGFLFDTQYF.

In the case of this clone: The CDR3 end falls 3 residues outside the read, so it is completed with the germline J gene. The chain carries TRBV30 and TRBJ2-1; TRBD2 aligns across 10 bases. The CDR3 length is 15 residues. The V gene's germline CDR1 is GTSNPN and CDR2 SVGIG (reference sequence). V lost 4 bases to trimming and J lost 6 bases; unmatched junction nucleotides: 9. The DNA read from the CDR3 is TGTGCCTGGAACAGGGGACTAGCGCATATCAATGAG. As protein: CAWNRGLAHINE. The CDR3, in full, reads CAWNRGLAHINEQFF.

A note on this clone: The read finishes 3 residues shy of the CDR3 end, and the germline J gene is used to complete it. V is TRBV6-4 and J is TRBJ1-2; 8 bases line up with TRBD1. CDR3 size: 16 residues. Germline V lookup: CDR1 MRHNA, CDR2 SNTAGT. The trim removed 6 bases at V and 4 bases at J, leaving 13 bases unmatched. The covered CDR3 bases are TGTGCCAGCAGCACAACCGGGACAGGCCCAGTCTATGGC. Translated: CASSTTGTGPVYG. The complete CDR3 sequence is CASSTTGTGPVYGYTF.

Details on this clone: With the read ending 3 residues before the CDR3 end, the germline J gene is used to fill in that end. The rearrangement links TRBV7-2 to TRBJ2-1; D is uncertain. Germline CDR1 and CDR2: SGHTA and FQGNSA. The CDR3 is 13 amino acids. V was trimmed by 5 bases and J by 7 bases, leaving 12 bases between them. The CDR3 reads CASSPPPRNEQFF. CDR3 DNA (partial): TGTGCCAGCAGCCCACCCCCCAGAAATGAG.

As for this clone: The read ends 3 residues before the CDR3 terminus; that terminus is restored from the germline J gene. The chain joins TRBV20-1 to TRBJ2-5; 15 nucleotides align to TRBD2. Germline V lookup: CDR1 DFQATT, CDR2 SNEGSKA (reference sequence). This CDR3 contains 17 residues. The trim removed 4 bases at V and 7 bases at J, leaving 13 bases unmatched. The CDR3 bases that were read are TGCAGTGCTACCAGAAGGGGACTAGCGGGAGGTCTCGGGACC. Amino acids: CSATRRGLAGGLGT. The full CDR3 reads CSATRRGLAGGLGTQYF.

Comment on this clone: The read is 3 residues too short to cover the CDR3 end, so that end is filled in from the germline J gene. The gene calls are TRBV30 and TRBJ1-4; D ambiguous. Germline V lookup: CDR1 GTSNPN, CDR2 SVGIG (reference sequence). The V end lost 0 bases, the J end lost 5 bases, and 10 bases lay between the germline ends. CDR3 size: 14 residues. The sequenced CDR3 bases are TGTGCCTGGAGTGTTGGGCAGCTAAATGAAAAA. It yields the protein CAWSVGQLNEK. The CDR3 reads in full as CAWSVGQLNEKLFF.

On this clone: From the germline J gene comes the end of the CDR3, since the read stops 3 residues before it. The J gene is TRBJ2-3, the V gene TRBV7-3; D remains unclear. Per the germline V gene, CDR1 is SGHTA and CDR2 is FQGTGA. The CDR3 consists of 14 residues. The V and J ends lost 5 bases and 6 bases respectively, with 15 bases between them. This chain's CDR3 is CASSPAIAGDTQYF. The sequenced part of the CDR3 DNA is TGTGCCAGCAGCCCCGCGATAGCTGGGGATACG.

About this clone itself: The CDR3 extends 3 residues past the end of the read, so its final part is completed from the germline J gene. The V and J genes are TRBV30 and TRBJ2-7; a weak D match, TRBD1 (5 bases). The length of the CDR3 is 13 residues. The germline gives CDR1 GTSNPN, CDR2 SVGIG (reference sequence). CDR3 region: CAGASPGNYEQYF. Incomplete CDR3 DNA: TGTGCAGGGGCCAGTCCCGGTAACTACGAG.

The sequenced part of the CDR3 DNA is TGTGCCAGCAGTGGTTCGGGGGTGGGGACAGATACG. Protein product: CASSGSGVGTDT. The CDR3, in full, reads CASSGSGVGTDTQYF. The chain carries TRBV2 and TRBJ2-3; possibly TRBD2 for D (6 bases). Coverage ceases 3 residues before the CDR3 finishes, and the germline J gene fills in the end. CDR1 is SNHLY and CDR2 is FYNNEI in the germline V gene. Trimming took off 4 bases at V and 3 bases at J, with 14 bases between the two ends. The CDR3 length is 15 residues.

In the case of this clone: The missing CDR3 end, 3 residues past where the read stops, is filled in from the germline J gene. The chain uses TRBV20-1 and TRBJ2-7, with 11 bases aligning to TRBD2. The CDR3 is 16 residues long. Looked up from germline, CDR1 is DFQATT and CDR2 is SNEGSKA (reference sequence). J gave up 6 bases and V 0 bases, and 10 bases lay outside the gene matches. The CDR3 here is CSARDRGLAGGFEQYF. Incomplete CDR3 DNA: TGCAGTGCTAGAGATCGCGGGCTAGCGGGAGGTTTCGAG.

As to this clone: The CDR3 extends 3 residues past the end of the read, so its final part is completed from the germline J gene. This chain uses TRBV6-2 or TRBV6-3 with TRBJ1-5; TRBD1 might be the D (5 bases). This CDR3 has 15 residues. V was trimmed by 8 bases and J by 1 base, leaving 15 bases between them. The V gene's germline CDR1 is MNHEY and CDR2 SVGEGT. The CDR3 spells CASGVGGGSNQPQHF. The sequenced CDR3 bases are TGTGCCAGCGGGGTTGGGGGGGGGAGCAATCAGCCC.

With regard to this clone: The read ends 3 residues early relative to the CDR3; the germline J gene fills the gap. The rearrangement uses TRBV19 and TRBJ2-7; D is possibly TRBD2 (7 bases). In germline, CDR1 is LNHDA, CDR2 SQIVND (reference sequence). This CDR3 region has 13 residues. Trimming removed 5 bases at V and 5 bases at J, with 13 bases between. The CDR3 here is CASSGGAFDEQYF. CDR3 DNA, as far as it was read: TGTGCCAGTAGTGGGGGGGCATTCGACGAG.

With respect to this clone: From the germline J gene comes the end of the CDR3, since the read stops 3 residues before it. The V gene is TRBV6-2 or TRBV6-3, the J gene TRBJ2-7, with 8 bases aligning to TRBD2. CDR1 is MNHEY, CDR2 SVGEGT, per germline. CDR3 size: 14 residues. V lost 5 bases and J lost 0; bases outside the gene matches: 3. This CDR3 is CASSLAGNSYEQYF. The DNA read from the CDR3 is TGTGCCAGCAGTCTAGCGGGTAACTCCTACGAG.

Points on this clone: The read terminates 3 residues before the CDR3 end, so the remaining end is supplied by the germline J gene. V is TRBV6-2 or TRBV6-3 and J is TRBJ2-2; 7 bases fit TRBD1. Unmatched junction bases numbered 7, after V lost 6 bases and J lost 3 bases. Germline CDR1 is MNHEY and CDR2 is SVGEGT. This CDR3 region has 15 residues. The chain's CDR3 is CASRSGQKDTGELFF. CDR3 DNA (partial): TGTGCCAGCAGATCGGGACAGAAGGACACCGGGGAG.

Of note for this clone: The read ends 3 residues before the CDR3 terminus; that terminus is restored from the germline J gene. This rearrangement joins TRBV20-1 to TRBJ2-7; a possible D gene is TRBD1 (6 bases). This CDR3 spans 15 amino acids. Trimming stripped 6 bases from V and 5 bases from J, with 23 bases between. Germline assignment: CDR1 DFQATT and CDR2 SNEGSKA (reference sequence). This CDR3 reads CSAQRVQGTDNEQYF. CDR3 DNA (partial): TGCAGTGCCCAGAGGGTTCAGGGGACGGACAACGAG.

With respect to this clone: With the read ending 3 residues before the CDR3 end, the germline J gene is used to fill in that end. V gene TRBV20-1 combines with J gene TRBJ2-3, with 12 bases lining up with TRBD2. CDR3 length: 15 residues. Germline V gene sequence: CDR1 DFQATT, CDR2 SNEGSKA (reference sequence). Trimming cost V 3 bases and J 4 bases; bases outside gene matches: 5. The CDR3 reads CSASPSGRASDTQYF. The covered CDR3 bases are TGCAGTGCTAGTCCTAGCGGGAGGGCATCAGATACG.

Details on this clone: The read terminates 3 residues ahead of where the CDR3 ends, so the germline J gene completes it. The chain joins TRBV20-1 to TRBJ1-5, with TRBD1 matching over 11 bases. CDR1 DFQATT and CDR2 SNEGSKA come from the germline V gene (reference sequence). The V and J ends lost 2 bases and 6 bases, in that order; junction bases with no gene match: 6. The CDR3 is 15 amino acids. The CDR3 reads CSARSGQGAGQPQHF. The DNA read from the CDR3 is TGCAGTGCTAGATCCGGACAGGGGGCGGGTCAGCCC.

As concerns this clone: The CDR3 end is not reached by the read, which stops 3 residues before it; the germline J gene fills it in. The gene calls are TRBV19 and TRBJ1-5; 8 bases align to TRBD1. The V segment lost 7 bases and the J segment 3 bases; nucleotides outside the gene matches: 5. The CDR3 totals 14 residues. Germline values: CDR1 LNHDA, CDR2 SQIVND (reference sequence). Incomplete CDR3 DNA: TGTGCCAGTAATGGGACAGGAGCCAATCAGCCC. This sequence encodes CASNGTGANQP. The whole CDR3 reads CASNGTGANQPQHF.

In the case of this clone: The read gets to within 3 residues of the CDR3 end, and the germline J gene fills in the rest. J is TRBJ2-1 and V is TRBV20-1; 8 nucleotides agree with TRBD1. Germline V gene lookup returns CDR1 DFQATT and CDR2 SNEGSKA (reference sequence). V shed 0 bases, J shed 4 bases, and the junction held 5 bases outside the gene matches. The CDR3 loop spans 15 amino acids. The CDR3 here is CSARDPGQGYNEQFF. Incomplete CDR3 DNA: TGCAGTGCTAGAGATCCAGGACAGGGTTACAATGAG.

A note on this clone: From the germline J gene comes the end of the CDR3, since the read stops 3 residues before it. The chain employs TRBV29-1 and TRBJ2-1, with TRBD2 matching over 9 bases. CDR1 is SQVTM and CDR2 is ANQGSEA in the germline V gene. This CDR3 region has 17 residues. The V segment lost 7 bases and the J segment 6 bases; nucleotides outside the gene matches: 19. The CDR3 reads CSAQSGLAQVTANEQFF. The covered CDR3 bases are TGCAGCGCACAATCGGGACTAGCTCAGGTTACGGCCAATGAG.

In regard to this clone: Read data end 3 residues before the CDR3 end; the end is taken from the germline J gene. The chain recombines TRBV5-1 with TRBJ2-7; D remains unclear. Per the germline V gene, CDR1 is SGHRS and CDR2 is YFSETQ. The CDR3 totals 13 residues. The ends were cut back, 4 bases at V and 0 bases at J, with 8 bases in the middle. CDR3 protein: CASSPGSSYEQYF. The sequenced part of the CDR3 DNA is TGCGCCAGCAGCCCGGGTAGCTCCTACGAG.

The CDR3 DNA, read in part, is TGCAGTGTTCCCCCCCGGCTAGCGGGAGTATCAGATACG. Residues: CSVPPRLAGVSDT. In full, the CDR3 reads CSVPPRLAGVSDTQYF. The gene calls are TRBV20-1 and TRBJ2-3; 10 positions match TRBD2. The read ends 3 residues shy of where the CDR3 ends; the end is completed using the germline J gene. Trimming at V came to 7 bases and at J to 4 bases, leaving 14 bases not matched to a gene. The CDR3 runs to 16 residues. CDR1 DFQATT and CDR2 SNEGSKA come from the germline V gene (reference sequence).